This record concerns one TCR beta chain sequence. Its antigen is still unknown. The CDR3 totals 16 residues. V trimming: 1 base; J trimming: 7 bases; junction bases outside the gene matches: 13. Per the germline V gene, CDR1 is DFQATT and CDR2 is SNEGSKA (reference sequence). The data derive from a study of blood T cells in healthy people across ages. Regarding the study as a whole: The donors' CMV status was not determined, possibly confounding changes in expanded clonotypes.

The authors ran a second PCR of roughly 6 to 11 cycles using a sample-barcoded 5' primer and a J-beta primer mix. MiXCR, run by TCRdb on the 5' RACE reads, gives a single entry per CDR3 protein. Found here are 1.5 million or so distinct CDR3 sequences, 40% to 45% of them singletons; the top ten hold about 4.1%. This sequence originates from a woman in her late teens or twenties in good health. The sample taken for sequencing was blood. The V gene is TRBV20-1, the J gene TRBJ2-1; 7 nucleotides align to TRBD1. CDR3 amino acids: CSARGRVAGGRNEQFF. CDR3 in DNA: TGCAGTGCTAGAGGGCGGGTGGCAGGGGGTCGGAATGAGCAGTTCTTC.